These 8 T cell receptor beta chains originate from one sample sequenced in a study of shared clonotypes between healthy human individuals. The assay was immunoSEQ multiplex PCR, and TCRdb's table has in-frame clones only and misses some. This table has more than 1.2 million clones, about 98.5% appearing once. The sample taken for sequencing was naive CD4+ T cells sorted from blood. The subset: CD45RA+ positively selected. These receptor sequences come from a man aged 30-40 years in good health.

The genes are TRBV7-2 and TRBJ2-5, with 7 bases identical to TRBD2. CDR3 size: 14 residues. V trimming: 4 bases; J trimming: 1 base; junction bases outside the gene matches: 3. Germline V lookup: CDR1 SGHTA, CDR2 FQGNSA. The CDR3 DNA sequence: TGTGCCAGCAGCTCCCAGCGGGGCCAAGAGACCCAGTACTTC. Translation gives CASSSQRGQETQYF.

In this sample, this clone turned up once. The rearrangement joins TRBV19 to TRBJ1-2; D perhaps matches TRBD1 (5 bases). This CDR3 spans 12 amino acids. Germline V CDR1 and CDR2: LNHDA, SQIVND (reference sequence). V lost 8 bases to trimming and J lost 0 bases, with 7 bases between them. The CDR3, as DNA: TGTGCCAGTCGGACAACTAACTATGGCTACACCTTC. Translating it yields CASRTTNYGYTF.

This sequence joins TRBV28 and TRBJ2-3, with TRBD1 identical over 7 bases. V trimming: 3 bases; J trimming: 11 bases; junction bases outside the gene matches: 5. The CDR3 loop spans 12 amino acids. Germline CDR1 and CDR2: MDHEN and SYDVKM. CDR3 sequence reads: CASSFRGLRQYF. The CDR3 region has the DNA TGTGCCAGCAGTTTCAGGGGGTTGAGGCAGTATTTT. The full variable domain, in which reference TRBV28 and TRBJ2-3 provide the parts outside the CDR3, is DVKVTQSSRYLVKRTGEKVFLECVQDMDHENMFWYRQDPGLGLRLIYFSYDVKMKEKGDIPEGYSVSREKKERFSLILESASTNQTSMYLCASSFRGLRQYFGPGTRLTVL.

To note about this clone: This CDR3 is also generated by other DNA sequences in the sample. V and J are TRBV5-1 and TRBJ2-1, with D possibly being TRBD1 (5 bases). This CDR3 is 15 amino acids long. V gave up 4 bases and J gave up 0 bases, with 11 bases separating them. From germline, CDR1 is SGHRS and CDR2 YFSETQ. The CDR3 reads CASSPGQTSYNEQFF. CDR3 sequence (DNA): TGCGCCAGCAGCCCAGGACAAACCTCCTACAATGAGCAGTTCTTC.

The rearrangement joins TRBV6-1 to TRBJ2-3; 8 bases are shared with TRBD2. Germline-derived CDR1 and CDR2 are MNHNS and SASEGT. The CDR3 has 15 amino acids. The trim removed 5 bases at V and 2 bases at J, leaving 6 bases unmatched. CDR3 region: CASSFSGVITDTQYF. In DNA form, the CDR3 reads TGTGCCAGCAGTTTTAGCGGGGTGATCACAGATACGCAGTATTTT.

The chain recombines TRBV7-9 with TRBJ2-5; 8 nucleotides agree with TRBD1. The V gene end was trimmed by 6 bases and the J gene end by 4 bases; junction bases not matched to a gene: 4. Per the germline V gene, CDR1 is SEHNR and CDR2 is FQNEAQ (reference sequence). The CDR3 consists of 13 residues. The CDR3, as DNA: TGTGCCAGCAGGCGCGGACAGGGAGAGACCCAGTACTTC. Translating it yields CASRRGQGETQYF.

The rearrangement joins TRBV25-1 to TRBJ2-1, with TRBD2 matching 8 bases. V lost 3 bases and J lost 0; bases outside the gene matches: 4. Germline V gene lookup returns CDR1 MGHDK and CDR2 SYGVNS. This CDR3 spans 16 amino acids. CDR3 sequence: CASSDFSGGSYNEQFF. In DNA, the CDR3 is TGTGCCAGCAGTGATTTCAGCGGGGGCTCCTACAATGAGCAGTTCTTC.

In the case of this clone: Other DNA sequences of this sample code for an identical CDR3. The CDR3 protein is CASQGTYEQYF. In DNA, the CDR3 is TGTGCCAGCCAGGGGACCTACGAGCAGTACTTC. The chain combines TRBV27 with TRBJ2-7; possible D gene TRBD1, 6 bases. From germline, CDR1 is MNHEY and CDR2 SMNVEV (reference sequence). The CDR3 spans 11 residues. V shed 8 bases and J shed 2 bases, with 7 bases lying between them.